This TCR beta chain stems from a study of TIL therapy for anti-PD-1-resistant metastatic lung cancer. Study in general: Patients had a median age of approximately 50 years (range roughly 35-80).

V lost 6 bases and J 3 bases, leaving 12 bases between the germline ends. This CDR3 has 14 residues. Per the germline V gene, CDR1 is SNHLY and CDR2 is FYNNEI. Time point described: pre-treatment sample, taken before nivolumab and TIL therapy. Pleural nodules or supraclavicular lymph nodes made up most of the excised metastases sampled. Enrollment ran from October 2017 to early 2020. The libraries were made with immunoSEQ v3. Profiled with immunoSEQ multiplex PCR; TCRdb holds only in-frame clones, not every one. Of more than 20,000 clones listed, roughly two thirds are singletons. The V call is TRBV2, the J call TRBJ1-5; D is perhaps TRBD1 (5 bases). This clonotype was sampled from a woman aged 30 to 85 with non-small cell lung cancer. Sequences were derived from tumor tissue, sampled at baseline. CDR3 DNA: TGTGCCAGCAGAGGGGACGTTGCCAATCAGCCCCAGCATTTT. This encodes CASRGDVANQPQHF. The complete variable domain, with remaining parts taken from reference TRBV2 and TRBJ1-5, reads EPEVTQTPSHQVTQMGQEVILRCVPISNHLYFYWYRQILGQKVEFLVSFYNNEISEKSEIFDDQFSVERPDGSNFTLKIRSTKLEDSAMYFCASRGDVANQPQHFGDGTRLSIL.